The sequence of this T cell receptor beta chain was determined in a study of blood T cell repertoires in COVID-19. As for the study in general: Sources were T cells, B-cell-depleted T cells, or PBMCs; the material itself was cDNA or gDNA.

Libraries were prepared by immunoSEQ multiplex PCR; TCRdb keeps only in-frame clonotypes and omits some of them. This repertoire shows 250,000 to 350,000 clones, around 90% found once; its top ten account for around 4.5%. The CDR3 sequence is 14 residues long. Germline-derived CDR1 and CDR2 are KGHSH and LQKENI. V was cut by 2 bases and J by 5 bases, with 12 bases left in between. This TCR was recovered from a young woman with acute COVID-19. The chain is built from TRBV18 and TRBJ1-1; the D gene is possibly TRBD1 (5 bases). Material for sequencing was PBMCs or T cells enriched from blood (not recorded which). In DNA, the CDR3 is TGTGCCAGCTCACCAGACAGACGAGGAACTGAAGCTTTCTTT. This translates into CASSPDRRGTEAFF.